There are many counts of the clone carrying this T cell receptor (beta chain). Its target is unknown. The sample originates from a study of T cells after yellow fever vaccination. Overall study: Fractions low in cell number were prepared with SMART-Seq v4 Ultra Low Input. Study-wide results and limits: Post-booster samples contained most primary-vaccination clones (approximately 97% CD4, around 89% CD8). Though weaker, the secondary response peaked faster, on day 5 versus 15.

The authors made TCR cDNA by 5'RACE template switching, adding a universal primer site and UMIs. Via MiXCR, TCRdb re-called the 5' RACE reads, giving one row per CDR3 protein. The data contain a few hundred thousand distinct CDR3 sequences, approximately 3% of them singletons. The ends were cut back, 5 bases at V and 3 bases at J, with 11 bases in the middle. The CDR3 is made up of 13 amino acids. Germline V gene sequence: CDR1 SGHVS, CDR2 FNYEAQ. The sample was CD4+ T cells sorted from PBMCs, taken 10 days after the yellow fever booster vaccination. This chain uses TRBV7-6 with TRBJ2-7; D gene unclear. This TCR was recovered from a man between 18 and 29 years old who received the YFV17D yellow fever vaccine. CDR3 residues: CASSVTDRYEQYV. The CDR3 DNA follows: TGTGCCAGCAGCGTGACGGACCGCTACGAGCAGTACGTC.